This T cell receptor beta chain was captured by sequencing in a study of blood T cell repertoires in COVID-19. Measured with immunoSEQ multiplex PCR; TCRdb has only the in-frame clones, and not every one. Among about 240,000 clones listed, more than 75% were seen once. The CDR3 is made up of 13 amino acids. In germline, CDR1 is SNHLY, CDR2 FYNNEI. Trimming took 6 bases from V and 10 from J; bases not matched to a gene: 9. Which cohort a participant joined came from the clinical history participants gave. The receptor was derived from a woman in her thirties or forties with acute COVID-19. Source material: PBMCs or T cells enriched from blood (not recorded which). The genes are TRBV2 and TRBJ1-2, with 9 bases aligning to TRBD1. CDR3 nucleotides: TGTGCCAGCAGAGGGACAGGGTATCTTGACTACACCTTC. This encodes CASRGTGYLDYTF.